The 21 T cell receptor beta chains below all came from one sample that was sequenced in a study of T-cell reconstitution after alpha-beta-depleted transplantation in children (dated by TCRdb to 2015 to 2016). The method behind the library was PCR. Data came from an Illumina HiSeq 2500. Molecular barcoding was employed in the preparation of TCR libraries, with unique molecular identifiers being used to normalize TCRbeta repertoire quantification. TCRdb reprocessing: public reads trimmed at Q25 with fastp, clones called with MiXCR, in-frame beta chains kept. CDR3 protein sequences are deduplicated, and each keeps its most common genes and DNA. For this sample there are a few hundred thousand distinct CDR3 sequences; around 10% appear just once. The ten biggest clones cover approximately 7.6% of the sample. The treatment or condition label, read with the paper, signifies: allogeneic hematopoietic cell transplantation with graft depleted of TCRalphabeta T cells and CD19 B cells.

Here the sequenced sample was PBMCs, taken before TCRalphabeta/CD19-depleted stem cell transplant. These receptor sequences come from a boy under two years old with acute myeloid leukemia, due to receive a stem cell transplant.

About this clonotype: Since a much larger clone is just one base distant, this may be a read error. The chain has TRBV28 and TRBJ1-2; the D is unclear. The CDR3 length is 12 residues. Per germline, CDR1 MDHEN and CDR2 SYDVKM. CDR3 sequence: CASGLFPDGYTF. The CDR3 region has the DNA TGTGCCAGCGGTTTATTTCCCGATGGCTACACCTTC.

This clonotype was recorded many times. The V call is TRBV20-1, the J call TRBJ1-1; a possible D gene is TRBD1 (6 bases). The CDR3 is made up of 13 amino acids. Trimming took off 4 bases at V and 4 bases at J, with 13 bases between the two ends. CDR1 is DFQATT, CDR2 SNEGSKA, per germline (reference sequence). The CDR3 nucleotides are TGCAGTGCTAACAGGGATGGAGGCACTGAAGCTTTCTTT. Its protein is CSANRDGGTEAFF.

This clonotype has ten or more counts. V is TRBV28 and J is TRBJ1-5; no definite D call. Germline V CDR1 and CDR2: MDHEN, SYDVKM. V lost 6 bases to trimming and J lost 1 base, with 7 bases between them. This CDR3 is built from 13 residues. The CDR3 bases are TGTGCCAGCAGGGGCAGGAGCAATCAGCCCCAGCATTTT. Residues: CASRGRSNQPQHF.

The table lists this clonotype with many counts. This chain links TRBV11-2 with TRBJ1-1; D might be TRBD1 (5 bases). This CDR3 region has 15 residues. The germline gives CDR1 SGHAT, CDR2 FQNNGV. Trimming took 4 bases from V and 7 from J, leaving 19 bases between them. This CDR3 reads CASSYRRGVGGEAFF. CDR3 in DNA: TGTGCCAGCAGCTACCGCCGGGGGGTAGGAGGTGAAGCTTTCTTT.

In this sample, this clonotype turned up many times. CDR3 coding DNA: TGTGCCAGCAGTTTCCCTAGCGGTCGGAGGGAGACCCAGTACTTC. It encodes CASSFPSGRRETQYF. J is TRBJ2-5 and V is TRBV12-3 or TRBV12-4; 7 nucleotides align to TRBD2. The CDR3 is 15 residues long. V shed 3 bases and J 5 bases; nucleotides not matched to a gene: 9.

This clonotype was detected many times. The J gene is TRBJ1-2, the V gene TRBV20-1, with unresolved D. The CDR3 consists of 15 residues. The V end was cut by 0 bases, the J end by 3 bases, with 14 bases between. Germline values: CDR1 DFQATT, CDR2 SNEGSKA (reference sequence). The CDR3 nucleotides are TGCAGTGCTAGAGATTTTAAGGGCATCGACTATGGCTACACCTTC. Translated: CSARDFKGIDYGYTF.

This clonotype was picked up many times. The V call is TRBV5-1, the J call TRBJ2-1; D is possibly TRBD2 (6 bases). The germline CDR1 and CDR2 sequences are SGHRS and YFSETQ. Trimming cost V 0 bases and J 6 bases, with 13 bases left between them. This CDR3 spans 15 amino acids. The DNA for the CDR3 is TGCGCCAGCAGCTTGGGGGACCACGGGAGCAATGAGCAGTTCTTC. Its protein product is CASSLGDHGSNEQFF.

This clonotype was recorded many times. The V call is TRBV12-3 or TRBV12-4, the J call TRBJ2-3; D is possibly TRBD2 (5 bases). V dropped 7 bases and J dropped 4 bases, with 18 bases sitting between them. The CDR3 has 15 residues. In DNA, the CDR3 is TGTGCCAGCACGGGTCCCTATCTTAGCGCAGATACGCAGTATTTT. It translates to CASTGPYLSADTQYF.

In nucleotides, the CDR3 is TGTGCCAGCAGCTTCCTCGACAGGGCCCCCTACGAGCAGTACTTC. Its protein is CASSFLDRAPYEQYF. The chain carries TRBV7-9 and TRBJ2-7, with 7 positions matching TRBD1. Trimming cost V 3 bases and J 2 bases; bases outside gene matches: 7. Germline-derived CDR1 and CDR2 are SEHNR and FQNEAQ (reference sequence). This CDR3 is 15 amino acids long. Full variable domain (rest looked up from reference TRBV7-9 and TRBJ2-7): DTGVSQNPRHKITKRGQNVTFRCDPISEHNRLYWYRQTLGQGPEFLTYFQNEAQLEKSRLLSDRFSAERPKGSFSTLEIQRTEQGDSAMYLCASSFLDRAPYEQYFGPGTRLTVT.

This clonotype showed up many times. The V and J genes are TRBV9 and TRBJ1-2; D may be TRBD1 (5 bases). The CDR3 sequence is 16 residues long. The germline CDR1 and CDR2 sequences are SGDLS and YYNGEE. Deletions cut 0 bases from V and 0 bases from J, with 12 bases between. This CDR3 is CASSVAGHRPNYGYTF. The CDR3 coding sequence is TGTGCCAGCAGCGTAGCAGGGCACCGCCCTAACTATGGCTACACCTTC.

In this sample, this clonotype turned up many times. The chain joins TRBV7-3 to TRBJ2-2, with D hard to call. CDR1 is SGHTA, CDR2 FQGTGA, per germline. The CDR3 loop spans 18 amino acids. V was pared by 5 bases and J by 4 bases, with 23 bases between. CDR3 DNA: TGTGCCAGCAGCCCGGTACCCCGCCTTGCGAGACGCACCGGGGAGCTGTTTTTT. Translation: CASSPVPRLARRTGELFF.

A word on this clonotype: A clone one base away is much larger, so this may be a read error. This chain uses TRBV29-1 with TRBJ2-7, with D unresolved. Trimming removed 4 bases at V and 3 bases at J, with 7 bases between. CDR1 and CDR2 (germline): SQVTM, ANQGSEA. The CDR3 consists of 11 residues. The DNA of the CDR3 is TGCAGCGTTGGAGCGAACTACGAGCAGTACTTC. Protein sequence: CSVGANYEQYF.

This clonotype was recorded many times. The gene calls are TRBV7-9 and TRBJ2-7, with D unclear. The ends were cut back, 2 bases at V and 7 bases at J, with 15 bases in the middle. Germline CDR1 and CDR2: SEHNR and FQNEAQ (reference sequence). This CDR3 is 14 amino acids long. CDR3 DNA: TGTGCCAGCAGCTTATCCCAGGTTCTTGGGGAGCAGTACTTC. Its translation is CASSLSQVLGEQYF. Full variable domain (outside the CDR3, taken from reference TRBV7-9 and TRBJ2-7): DTGVSQNPRHKITKRGQNVTFRCDPISEHNRLYWYRQTLGQGPEFLTYFQNEAQLEKSRLLSDRFSAERPKGSFSTLEIQRTEQGDSAMYLCASSLSQVLGEQYFGPGTRLTVT.

This clonotype came up a few times. The rearrangement joins TRBV4-2 to TRBJ2-2; 7 nucleotides match TRBD2. CDR1 is LGHNA and CDR2 is YNFKEQ in the germline V gene. The V segment lost 4 bases and the J segment 4 bases; nucleotides outside the gene matches: 12. The CDR3 totals 17 residues. CDR3 nucleotides: TGTGCCAGCAGCCCATGGGTCGGGGGGTCGAGCACCGGGGAGCTGTTTTTT. Amino acid sequence: CASSPWVGGSSTGELFF.

Many counts were recorded for this clonotype. The J gene is TRBJ2-5, the V gene TRBV5-1; 10 bases match TRBD1. This CDR3 is 14 amino acids long. V lost 7 bases to trimming and J lost 5 bases; unmatched junction nucleotides: 8. From germline, CDR1 is SGHRS and CDR2 YFSETQ. CDR3 amino acids: CASRIMGQGETQYF. As DNA, the CDR3 is TGCGCCAGCCGAATAATGGGACAGGGGGAGACCCAGTACTTC.

The chain combines TRBV10-3 with TRBJ2-1; TRBD2 aligns across 8 bases. The germline V gene encodes CDR1 ENHRY and CDR2 SYGVKD. The J segment lost 5 bases and the V segment lost 5 bases, leaving 17 bases of the junction unmatched. CDR3 length: 18 amino acids. The CDR3 nucleotides read TGTGCCATCAGTTCCCCCGGGAGGGCTAGCCGGCTTAACAATGAGCAGTTCTTC. Amino acids: CAISSPGRASRLNNEQFF.

This clonotype was seen many times. The V and J genes are TRBV29-1 and TRBJ2-1, with 7 bases lining up with TRBD1. Germline CDR1 SQVTM, CDR2 ANQGSEA. The CDR3 has 15 amino acids. Germline trimming cut 0 bases from V and 6 bases from J; bases unmatched to any gene: 8. The CDR3 loop is CSVEEGQLLINEQFF. The CDR3 bases are TGCAGCGTTGAAGAGGGACAGTTACTTATCAATGAGCAGTTCTTC.

This clonotype was observed at least ten times. The chain links TRBV4-2 to TRBJ2-1; 11 bases map to TRBD2. CDR3 length: 21 amino acids. V trimming: 0 bases; J trimming: 8 bases; junction bases outside the gene matches: 21. Germline V gives CDR1 LGHNA, CDR2 YNFKEQ. The CDR3 DNA reads as TGTGCCAGCAGCCAAGATAATTGGTCTAGCGGGGGGACGGGGGGTTCGGATGAGCAGTTCTTC. Its protein product is CASSQDNWSSGGTGGSDEQFF.

Regarding this clonotype: This could be a read error, since a much larger clone is one nucleotide away. The genes are TRBV25-1 and TRBJ2-6, with D possibly matching TRBD2 (5 bases). The V and J ends lost 3 bases and 0 bases respectively, with 12 bases between them. CDR3 length: 17 residues. Germline CDR1 is MGHDK and CDR2 is SYGVNS. The CDR3 region has the DNA TGTGCCAGCAGTGATAAGGACTGGGCCTCTGGGGCCAACGTCCTGACTTTC. This gives the protein CASSDKDWASGANVLTF.

Many counts were recorded for this clonotype. This rearrangement joins TRBV5-1 to TRBJ2-7; TRBD1 matches at 9 bases. Unmatched junction bases numbered 10, after V lost 0 bases and J lost 6 bases. This CDR3 has 16 residues. Per germline, CDR1 SGHRS and CDR2 YFSETQ. This CDR3 reads CASSLGFGTGSAEQYF. The CDR3 nucleotides are TGCGCCAGCAGCTTGGGGTTTGGGACAGGGAGCGCCGAGCAGTACTTC.

About this clonotype itself: This may come from a read error, since a much larger clone is one base off. This sequence joins TRBV27 and TRBJ2-3; 7 nucleotides agree with TRBD1. Losses at the gene ends were 5 bases for V and 4 bases for J; bases not matched to a gene: 12. The CDR3 runs to 16 residues. Germline CDR1 is MNHEY and CDR2 is SMNVEV (reference sequence). CDR3 in DNA: TGTGCCAGCAGTACCCGACAGGGTAGGGCCGCAGATACGCAGTATTTT. Its protein is CASSTRQGRAADTQYF.